A selection of T cell receptor beta chains follows, all from one sample in a study of blood T cell repertoires in COVID-19. Here immunoSEQ multiplex PCR was the method, and the copy in TCRdb shows in-frame clones only, minus some. The sample has 68,000 or so clones; about three quarters are singletons. The specimen sequenced was peripheral blood. Receptors were obtained from a human donor in a cohort sampled during active COVID-19. CDR3s include the opening cysteine and the closing phenylalanine or tryptophan. Fields, in order: J gene, V gene, clone size, CDR3 protein. Size values are once, few and many counts, or a class for expanded clones, and some rows have none.

TRBJ1-2 TRBV5-4 - CASSFSLADYGYTF
TRBJ2-1 TRBV3-1/TRBV3-2 - CASSPGGNEQFF
TRBJ2-2 TRBV6-6 - CASSSSDRNTGELFF
TRBJ2-1 TRBV18 - CASSPGTSGSWEQFF
TRBJ1-5 TRBV28 - CASTSQGLDNQPQHF
TRBJ1-5 TRBV2 once CASSEATGDQPQHF
TRBJ2-5 TRBV29-1 - CSAGEASAKTQYF
TRBJ2-5 TRBV6-2/TRBV6-3 - CASSQGTGQETQYF
TRBJ1-5 TRBV7-2 - CASSQNGGRHNQPQHF
TRBJ2-7 TRBV6-6 - CASTDTGIVGTYEQYF
TRBJ2-7 TRBV2 few CASSWEQPYEQYF
TRBJ2-5 TRBV7-9 - CASSRRETQYF
TRBJ2-4 TRBV28 few CASSLARGKNIQYF
TRBJ1-1 TRBV7-2 - CASSSNRVNTEAFF
TRBJ2-7 TRBV6-1 - CASSEKDRTPLYEQYF
TRBJ2-7 TRBV18 - CASSPLGSYEQYF
TRBJ1-6 TRBV28 - CASSFAGDSSYNSPLHF
TRBJ1-1 TRBV7-9 medium-sized CASSLFGEMGEAFF
TRBJ1-2 TRBV6-4 - CASESRDRYAGYTF
TRBJ2-5 TRBV6-1 - CASSEVGQGLNGETQYF
TRBJ2-7 TRBV30 - CAWKDSSYEQYF
TRBJ2-1 TRBV9 - CASSVDRGPPALVENEQFF